The entry that follows covers one TCR beta chain sequence. What it binds is not known. MiXCR, run by TCRdb on the RT-PCR reads, gives a single entry per CDR3 protein. This sample has approximately 310,000 distinct CDR3 sequences, with 20% to 25% found just once. This sample stems from a study of response to subunit inactivated influenza vaccine. Germline CDR1 MDHEN, CDR2 SYDVKM. J was trimmed by 0 bases and V by 4 bases; bases with no gene match: 6. The CDR3 covers 16 residues. Study-wide findings and caveats: The authors proposed limited new T cell recruitment per seasonal influenza vaccination.

The chain uses TRBV28 and TRBJ2-7; TRBD1 matches 10 bases. The sequencing used PBMCs from blood, collected 21 months after vaccination. This sequence originates from a man aged 50 to 75 who received an inactivated influenza vaccine. CDR3 amino acids: CASSSPGDRGSYEQYF. The CDR3, as DNA: TGTGCCAGCAGTTCGCCCGGGGACAGGGGCTCCTACGAGCAGTACTTC. Full variable domain (remainder filled in from reference TRBV28 and TRBJ2-7): DVKVTQSSRYLVKRTGEKVFLECVQDMDHENMFWYRQDPGLGLRLIYFSYDVKMKEKGDIPEGYSVSREKKERFSLILESASTNQTSMYLCASSSPGDRGSYEQYFGPGTRLTVT.